This T cell receptor (beta chain) was observed in a study of tumor and adjacent non-tumor tissue in lung cancer. Trimming cost V 3 bases and J 12 bases; bases outside gene matches: 14. The V gene's germline CDR1 is DFQATT and CDR2 SNEGSKA (reference sequence). The CDR3 is 14 residues long. No cell sorting was done before RNA was extracted from the tissue. This non-tumor lung sample came from over 3 cm beyond the tumor edge. TCRbeta libraries were built with three rounds of nested PCR, modified from ARM-PCR. TCRdb reanalysed the multiplex PCR reads using MiXCR and keeps one entry per CDR3 protein. The sample has nearly 50,000 distinct CDR3 sequences; roughly 60% are singletons.

This chain links TRBV20-1 with TRBJ2-7; the match to TRBD2 covers 10 bases. Sequencing was performed on distant non-tumor lung tissue. The TCR originated in a woman in her 70s with non-small cell lung cancer. Here the CDR3 reads CSASLAGESYEWYF. For the CDR3, the DNA is TGCAGTGCTAGTCTAGCGGGAGAATCCTACGAGTGGTACTTC.